This T cell receptor (beta chain) was captured in a study of blood T cell repertoires in COVID-19. Study information: Samples of COVID-19 (acute and convalescent) were obtained from the United States, Italy and Spain. PBMCs, B-cell-depleted T cells, or T cells were the source of the cDNA or gDNA that made up the material.

Original processing methods: Scientists estimated how many nucleated cells there were by amplifying reference gene primers. The method was immunoSEQ multiplex PCR; TCRdb's version includes in-frame clones alone and lacks a portion of them. V, J and clone size were drawn from that table, and D and trimming were deduced from the DNA. The repertoire holds under 300,000 clones, with 86% as singletons. This CDR3 has 13 amino acids. Germline-derived CDR1 and CDR2 are SGDLS and YYNGEE. Trimming took 3 bases from V and 6 from J, leaving 13 bases between them. This TCR came from a man younger than 45 who had recovered from COVID-19. Input material: peripheral blood. The genes are TRBV9 and TRBJ2-7; D gene uncertain. CDR3 region: CASSAPLFSEQYF. The CDR3 nucleotides read TGTGCCAGCAGCGCCCCCCTATTCTCCGAGCAGTACTTC.